Presented here are 29 T cell receptor beta chains from one specimen sequenced in a study of type 1 and type 2 diabetes patients. Genomic DNA was the PCR template. The TCR beta CDR3 region was amplified using 30 forward and 13 reverse primers. TCRdb re-analysed the multiplex PCR reads in MiXCR, keeping a single row per CDR3 protein. The table lists about 270,000 distinct CDR3 sequences, 40% to 50% of them singletons. Source material: peripheral blood mononuclear cells (PBMCs). These receptors all stem from a man younger than 35 with type 2 diabetes.

The count of this clonotype is one. This chain joins TRBV28 and TRBJ2-7; 7 nucleotides line up with TRBD1. Trimming at V came to 6 bases and at J to 0 bases, leaving 8 bases not matched to a gene. Germline V gives CDR1 MDHEN, CDR2 SYDVKM. The CDR3 spans 15 residues. The CDR3 coding sequence is TGTGCCAGCAGAACTGAGGACAGGAGCTCCTACGAGCAGTACTTC. Translating it yields CASRTEDRSSYEQYF.

This clonotype has just a few counts. The rearrangement joins TRBV12-3 or TRBV12-4 to TRBJ1-2; TRBD1 agrees at 9 bases. V lost 5 bases and J lost 5; bases outside the gene matches: 15. The CDR3 is 17 amino acids. The CDR3 protein is CASSPTEPGQGPYGYTF. For the CDR3, the DNA is TGTGCCAGCAGTCCGACCGAACCGGGACAGGGACCTTATGGCTACACCTTC.

The chain is built from TRBV29-1 and TRBJ2-7; D possibly corresponds to TRBD2 (5 bases). The CDR3 extends over 13 amino acids. V gave up 6 bases and J gave up 0 bases, with 12 bases separating them. The germline gives CDR1 SQVTM, CDR2 ANQGSEA. As DNA, the CDR3 is TGCAGCGTGAGGGAGCCTAGCTCCTACGAGCAGTACTTC. Translating gives CSVREPSSYEQYF.

This clonotype turned up a few times. The chain employs TRBV6-1 and TRBJ2-7, with D possibly being TRBD2 (5 bases). Looked up from germline, CDR1 is MNHNS and CDR2 is SASEGT. Trimming cost V 7 bases and J 2 bases, with 15 bases left between them. The CDR3 totals 14 residues. DNA of the CDR3: TGTGCCAGCACACCGGACTCGTCCCCCTACGAGCAGTACTTC. This encodes CASTPDSSPYEQYF.

With respect to this clonotype: Just one base apart from a much larger clone, this may be a read error. CDR3 sequence (DNA): TGTGCCACCAGCAGAGAGAATCATCCCCAGCATTTT. This sequence encodes CATSRENHPQHF. V is TRBV15 and J is TRBJ1-5; D is unclear. Germline V lookup: CDR1 LNHNV, CDR2 YYDKDF (reference sequence). This CDR3 spans 12 amino acids. Supplemented by reference TRBV15 and TRBJ1-5, the full variable domain reads DAMVIQNPRYQVTQFGKPVTLSCSQTLNHNVMYWYQQKSSQAPKLLFHYYDKDFNNEADTPDNFQSRRPNTSFCFLDIRSPGLGDTAMYLCATSRENHPQHFGDGTRLSIL.

For the CDR3, the DNA is TGTGCCACAACAGGGGGAGACACTGAAGCTTTCTTT. This gives the protein CATTGGDTEAFF. The chain couples TRBV7-9 to TRBJ1-1; 8 positions match TRBD1. Looked up from germline, CDR1 is SEHNR and CDR2 is FQNEAQ (reference sequence). V trimming: 10 bases; J trimming: 3 bases; junction bases outside the gene matches: 4. CDR3 length: 12 residues.

This clonotype occurred many times. The chain links TRBV15 to TRBJ2-7, with D perhaps assigned TRBD1 or TRBD2 (5 bases each). The CDR3 runs 15 residues. CDR1 and CDR2 (germline): LNHNV, YYDKDF (reference sequence). V was shortened by 0 bases and J by 2 bases, with 11 bases between the two germline ends. For the CDR3, the DNA is TGTGCCACCAGCAGAGACGGGACCGAGACCTACGAGCAGTACTTC. It is translated as CATSRDGTETYEQYF.

A note on this clonotype: An end of the junction differs from the germline gene, which may be a read error. J is TRBJ2-2 and V is TRBV6-6, with 7 bases that match TRBD2. CDR1 and CDR2 (germline): MNHNY, SVGAGI (reference sequence). The CDR3 contains 16 residues. DNA of the CDR3: TGTGCCAGCAGTTACGGGAAGCAGGGAGGGAACGGGGGGCTGTTTTTT. It specifies CASSYGKQGGNGGLFF.

V gene TRBV19 combines with J gene TRBJ1-1, with 10 bases that match TRBD1. CDR1 is LNHDA, CDR2 SQIVND, per germline (reference sequence). V was clipped by 8 bases and J by 4 bases; unmatched bases: 7. CDR3 length: 14 residues. DNA of the CDR3: TGTGCCAGTCATCGGGACAGGGGATCCACTGAAGCTTTCTTT. It yields the protein CASHRDRGSTEAFF.

The chain joins TRBV19 to TRBJ2-7; 14 nucleotides match TRBD2. The J call may be wrong; the DNA end is better matched by TRBJ2-5. Germline V lookup: CDR1 LNHDA, CDR2 SQIVND (reference sequence). This CDR3 has 15 amino acids. For the CDR3, the DNA is TGTGCCAGTAGGAGACTAGCGGGAGGGCTAGAGACCCAGTACTTC. Amino acids: CASRRLAGGLETQYF.

The chain recombines TRBV6-5 with TRBJ1-1; 8 bases fit TRBD1. Trimming at V came to 2 bases and at J to 7 bases, leaving 3 bases not matched to a gene. This CDR3 is built from 13 residues. CDR1 and CDR2 (germline): MNHEY, SVGAGI. CDR3 sequence (DNA): TGTGCCAGCAGTTACGCAACAGGGGGTGAAGCTTTCTTT. This codes for CASSYATGGEAFF.

The J gene is TRBJ2-2, the V gene TRBV19; 9 bases match TRBD1. CDR1 and CDR2 from the germline V gene are LNHDA and SQIVND (reference sequence). Germline trimming cut 5 bases from V and 9 bases from J; bases unmatched to any gene: 10. The CDR3 loop spans 15 amino acids. This CDR3 is CASSPRDRATRELFF. The CDR3 nucleotides are TGTGCCAGTAGTCCACGGGACAGGGCGACGAGGGAGCTGTTTTTT.

The genes are TRBV11-1 and TRBJ2-4; D gene unclear. V dropped 5 bases and J dropped 4 bases, with 15 bases sitting between them. CDR1 is SGHAT and CDR2 is FQDESV in the germline V gene (reference sequence). This CDR3 is built from 15 residues. In DNA, the CDR3 is TGTGCCAGCAGCCATAACCGGGCCCAAAAAAACATTCAGTACTTC. Amino acid sequence: CASSHNRAQKNIQYF.

The rearrangement links TRBV29-1 to TRBJ2-1, with TRBD1 identical over 7 bases. The CDR3 has 14 amino acids. The J segment lost 2 bases and the V segment lost 3 bases, leaving 4 bases of the junction unmatched. In germline, CDR1 is SQVTM, CDR2 ANQGSEA. CDR3 DNA: TGCAGCGTTGAGGACAGGAGCCCCTACAATGAGCAGTTCTTC. This translates into CSVEDRSPYNEQFF.

A remark on this clonotype: No conserved phenylalanine or tryptophan ends this CDR3, so it is likely a read error. V is TRBV5-1 and J is TRBJ2-3; 8 bases are shared with TRBD2. Germline V gene lookup returns CDR1 SGHRS and CDR2 YFSETQ. The CDR3 runs 16 residues. Trimming cost V 0 bases and J 5 bases; bases outside gene matches: 8. The CDR3 DNA reads TGCGCCAGCAGCTTGGTGGCTAGCGGGTCCGGAGATACGCAGTATTCT. As protein: CASSLVASGSGDTQYS.

This clonotype was seen repeatedly, ten times or more. The gene calls are TRBV20-1 and TRBJ1-1, with D maybe TRBD1 (6 bases). CDR3 size: 15 residues. CDR1 is DFQATT and CDR2 is SNEGSKA in the germline V gene (reference sequence). V lost 0 bases and J 3 bases, leaving 14 bases between the germline ends. The CDR3 DNA reads as TGCAGTGCTAGAGATTGGGGGGGCGCGGACACTGAAGCTTTCTTT. Encoded protein: CSARDWGGADTEAFF.

J is TRBJ2-6 and V is TRBV27, with 8 bases identical to TRBD1. J lost 3 bases, V lost 0 bases, and 4 bases had no gene match. This CDR3 comprises 17 residues. Germline CDR1 is MNHEY and CDR2 is SMNVEV (reference sequence). The CDR3 nucleotides read TGTGCCAGCAGTTTATCCAGGGGGCGGGGTGGGGCCAACGTCCTGACTTTC. Protein: CASSLSRGRGGANVLTF.

This clonotype was seen only a few times. The V call is TRBV6-6, the J call TRBJ2-7; possible D gene TRBD2, 6 bases. The length of the CDR3 is 14 residues. Trimming removed 7 bases from V and 3 bases from J, with 16 bases in between. CDR1 and CDR2 (germline): MNHNY, SVGAGI (reference sequence). The CDR3 sequence: CASTDRDWDYEQYF. The CDR3 DNA is TGTGCCAGCACGGACCGGGACTGGGACTACGAGCAGTACTTC.

The genes are TRBV2 and TRBJ2-1, with 14 bases identical to TRBD2. Germline assignment: CDR1 SNHLY and CDR2 FYNNEI. V lost 6 bases, J lost 14 bases, and 9 bases stayed unmatched. This CDR3 contains 14 residues. This chain's CDR3 is CASRTGTSGSLEFF. For the CDR3, the DNA is TGTGCCAGCAGGACCGGGACTAGCGGGAGCTTGGAGTTCTTC. Based on the CDR3 plus reference TRBV2 and TRBJ2-1, the full variable domain is EPEVTQTPSHQVTQMGQEVILRCVPISNHLYFYWYRQILGQKVEFLVSFYNNEISEKSEIFDDQFSVERPDGSNFTLKIRSTKLEDSAMYFCASRTGTSGSLEFFGPGTRLTVL.

This chain uses TRBV14 with TRBJ2-3, with TRBD2 identical over 15 bases. Germline trimming cut 6 bases from V and 3 bases from J; bases unmatched to any gene: 7. This CDR3 is 17 amino acids long. Germline-derived CDR1 and CDR2 are SGHDN and FVKESK. Written as DNA, the CDR3 is TGTGCCAGCAGTCGGGGACTAGCGGGGGGACGAACAGATACGCAGTATTTT. Encoded protein: CASSRGLAGGRTDTQYF.

The sample holds many counts of this clonotype. This chain links TRBV25-1 with TRBJ2-6, with a weak D call TRBD1 (5 bases). The V and J ends lost 5 bases and 4 bases respectively, with 9 bases between them. There are 14 residues in the CDR3. CDR1 is MGHDK and CDR2 is SYGVNS in the germline V gene. CDR3 sequence: CASSKGSGANVLTF. The CDR3 DNA sequence: TGTGCCAGCAGTAAGGGGTCAGGGGCCAACGTCCTGACTTTC.

This clonotype was observed at least ten times. The chain combines TRBV19 with TRBJ1-1; D is ambiguous. V lost 3 bases and J lost 0, with 8 bases in between. This CDR3 comprises 14 residues. Germline V gene sequence: CDR1 LNHDA, CDR2 SQIVND (reference sequence). CDR3 coding DNA: TGTGCCAGTAGTATCGGACCGATGAACACTGAAGCTTTCTTT. It yields the protein CASSIGPMNTEAFF.

The V call is TRBV7-2, the J call TRBJ2-5; 8 bases agree with TRBD1. CDR3 size: 15 residues. Trimming cost V 4 bases and J 4 bases; bases outside gene matches: 8. Germline CDR1 reads SGHTA; CDR2 reads FQGNSA. The CDR3 sequence: CASSSRSQGAETQYF. In DNA form, the CDR3 reads TGTGCCAGCAGCTCCCGCTCTCAGGGGGCAGAGACCCAGTACTTC.

The V call is TRBV20-1, the J call TRBJ2-1; no firm D call. Germline assignment: CDR1 DFQATT and CDR2 SNEGSKA (reference sequence). V shed 1 base and J shed 5 bases, with 12 bases lying between them. The CDR3 is made up of 14 amino acids. The CDR3 here is CSARALTGDNEQFF. DNA for the CDR3: TGCAGTGCTAGAGCCCTGACTGGAGACAATGAGCAGTTCTTC.

The genes are TRBV7-2 and TRBJ1-2, with a tentative D call TRBD1 (5 bases). Germline V gene sequence: CDR1 SGHTA, CDR2 FQGNSA. The CDR3 runs to 15 residues. The ends were cut back, 5 bases at V and 2 bases at J, with 15 bases in the middle. The CDR3 coding sequence is TGTGCCAGCAGCCTTACGGGGCGCGGAAACTATGGCTACACCTTC. Protein product: CASSLTGRGNYGYTF.

V gene TRBV20-1 combines with J gene TRBJ1-2, with 8 bases lining up with TRBD1. Germline CDR1 and CDR2: DFQATT and SNEGSKA (reference sequence). J lost 3 bases, V lost 5 bases, and 5 bases had no gene match. The CDR3 is 13 amino acids. The CDR3 coding sequence is TGCAGTGCTCGGACAGGGCAGGACTATGGCTACACCTTC. Its translation is CSARTGQDYGYTF.

At least ten counts were recorded for this clonotype. This chain connects TRBV19 to TRBJ1-1, with D maybe TRBD1 (5 bases). Between the trimmed V and J ends, which lost 10 bases and 1 base, there was a span of 13 bases. CDR3 size: 13 residues. Germline CDR1 and CDR2: LNHDA and SQIVND (reference sequence). CDR3 coding DNA: TGTGCCACCTCACAGGCGAGGAACACTGAAGCTTTCTTT. It specifies CATSQARNTEAFF. Together with reference TRBV19 and TRBJ1-1, the CDR3 gives the full variable domain: DGGITQSPKYLFRKEGQNVTLSCEQNLNHDAMYWYRQDPGQGLRLIYYSQIVNDFQKGDIAEGYSVSREKKESFPLTVTSAQKNPTAFYLCATSQARNTEAFFGQGTRLTVV.

The V and J genes are TRBV28 and TRBJ2-5, with 14 nucleotides matching TRBD2. Germline CDR1 and CDR2: MDHEN and SYDVKM. The CDR3 is made up of 18 amino acids. The junction had 21 bases not matched to a gene; V was cut back by 10 bases and J by 8 bases. The CDR3 DNA is TGTGCCACTACCGGACTAGCGGGGGGTTGGGGGTCGGGTCCAACCCAGTACTTC. It encodes CATTGLAGGWGSGPTQYF. The full variable domain, completed using reference TRBV28 and TRBJ2-5, is DVKVTQSSRYLVKRTGEKVFLECVQDMDHENMFWYRQDPGLGLRLIYFSYDVKMKEKGDIPEGYSVSREKKERFSLILESASTNQTSMYLCATTGLAGGWGSGPTQYFGPGTRLLVL.

This clonotype was counted only a few times. The rearrangement joins TRBV29-1 to TRBJ1-6; D uncertain. The germline CDR1 and CDR2 sequences are SQVTM and ANQGSEA. The length of the CDR3 is 13 residues. V was cut by 6 bases and J by 6 bases, with 12 bases left in between. The CDR3 DNA reads TGCAGCGTCAGGCCCGGGCCTAATTCACCCCTCCACTTT. It encodes CSVRPGPNSPLHF.